The clone carrying this T cell receptor beta chain was observed at least ten times. The data belong to a study of regulatory T cells in long-lasting Graves disease. Stated time point: persistent/refractory GD, antithyroid drugs over 5 years with positive TRAb. Extracted PBMC RNA gave rise to the TCR library. Library construction for TCR beta used iRepertoire HTBI primers and Arm-PCR of CDR3 regions. TCRdb re-analysed the multiplex PCR reads in MiXCR, keeping a single row per CDR3 protein. The repertoire holds approximately 690,000 distinct CDR3 sequences, with approximately 29% as singletons. Deletions cut 7 bases from V and 1 base from J, with 11 bases between. This CDR3 contains 14 residues.

Sequenced material: peripheral blood mononuclear cells (PBMCs), taken when the disease was refractory, from a patient treated with antithyroid drugs. The chain carries TRBV12-3 or TRBV12-4 and TRBJ1-5; D unclear. The TCR originated in a female donor with Graves disease. In nucleotides, the CDR3 is TGTGCCAGCACGTTGGGCGGGAGCAATCAGCCCCAGCATTTT. As protein: CASTLGGSNQPQHF.